The T cell receptor (beta chain) under discussion was sequenced for a study of cytotoxic CD8 clonotypes in ibrutinib-treated CLL. Study results and limitations: Contraction or stability on treatment was seen for public clonotypes, which were uncommon.

Profiled with immunoSEQ multiplex PCR; TCRdb holds only in-frame clones, not every one. There are 55,000 to 85,000 clones in the sample; 75% to 95% occur only once, and approximately 3.1% lies in the top ten. Trimming removed 2 bases at V and 2 bases at J, with 10 bases between. The CDR3 runs to 14 residues. The germline V gene encodes CDR1 SGHDT and CDR2 YYEEEE. With respect to this clone: Its cognate antigen is unknown.

The receptor comes from a human donor with chronic lymphocytic leukemia. Here the sequenced sample was PBMCs, taken after 12 months of ibrutinib treatment. The chain couples TRBV5-6 to TRBJ1-1; D might be TRBD1 (5 bases). The CDR3 nucleotides are TGTGCCAGCAGCTTCAGGGTGGGAAACACTGAAGCTTTCTTT. This codes for CASSFRVGNTEAFF. Filled out from reference TRBV5-6 and TRBJ1-1, the complete variable domain reads DAGVTQSPTHLIKTRGQQVTLRCSPKSGHDTVSWYQQALGQGPQFIFQYYEEEERQRGNFPDRFSGHQFPNYSSELNVNALLLGDSALYLCASSFRVGNTEAFFGQGTRLTVV.